This T cell receptor (beta chain) was captured by sequencing in a study of cytomegalovirus exposure and HLA in healthy donors listed by TCRdb under 2017. Study-wide context: An earlier analysis of some 600 of the donors reported over 250 Gb of sequence data and 117 million unique TCR beta sequences obtained from about 180 million T cells. An early release covering just under 650 HLA-typed donors comprised about 300 gigabases of sequencing data and roughly 86 million unique TCR sequences. Among the roughly 370 genotyped donors, under 90% belonged to the genetic ancestry cluster associated with self-reported Caucasian donors. The aim of the study was to test whether cataloging public T cell receptors could identify signatures of past pathogen exposure. The study profiled the T cell repertoires of about 640 subjects by immunosequencing and related them to cytomegalovirus serostatus. In addition to the first cohort of approximately 650 subjects, a separate validation cohort of 120 different subjects was used. To predict cytomegalovirus infection status, the study brought together high-throughput TCR immunosequencing, statistical association of individual TCRs with disease status, and machine learning. In a later analysis, previously published TCR beta repertoires from 550 to 750 donors were re-analyzed and high-resolution HLA genotyping was added so that TCR occurrence patterns could be studied. The later analysis used no new phenotypic data to find candidate immune exposures, relying instead on TCR beta sequences and their occurrence across donors. To decide whether each TCR beta V gene segment behaved as functional or pseudogenic, an earlier analysis of approximately 600 of the donors relied on high-throughput TCR beta sequencing. Alongside the repertoire data, information on donor age, sex, ethnicity and CMV serostatus was compiled. A later genetic analysis took genome-wide SNP genotypes for about 55% of the 666 donors and used that subset as a discovery cohort. Every discovery cohort repertoire had been produced on one sequencing platform. Class I and class II HLA loci were covered by the typing at four-digit resolution. Typing coverage varied by locus: roughly 629-630 donors for A, B, C, DRB1 and DQB1; approximately 500 for DQA1; over 600 for DPA1; roughly 470 for DPB1. About 5 DR-DQ haplotypes were handled as single units for association and clustering, since linkage in the cohort was strong. Among approximately 370 genotyped donors of the cohort, an average of approximately 220,000 unique TCR beta nucleotide sequences was sequenced per donor, of which about 18% were non-productive.

Relative to germline, V is missing 6 bases and J is missing 3 bases, with 3 bases of the junction outside any gene match. The CDR3 measures 14 amino acids from cysteine to phenylalanine. The retained sequence is limited to the CDR3, 42 bases, with the frame set at the first base. The germline V gene specifies SQVTM as CDR1 and ANQGSEA as CDR2. In total, 600 or so healthy bone marrow donors made up the cohort. Cohort members were all nominally healthy when sampled, although unrecorded immune exposures were likely present. The donor was CMV seropositive and was included in the group of about 290 seropositive cohort members. Each donor provided a peripheral blood sample, and peripheral blood mononuclear cells were used for TCR beta sequencing. Genomic DNA extraction from the blood cell samples was performed with the Qiagen DNeasy Blood Extraction Kit. Library method: the immunoSEQ multiplex PCR assay. A mixture of 60 forward primers for TCR Vbeta segments and 13 reverse primers for TCR Jbeta segments was used in the multiplex PCR. The CDR3 region of rearranged TCR beta genes was amplified from genomic DNA with a multiplex PCR assay. On the Illumina HiSeq System, the amplified TCR beta libraries were sequenced as 87-base-pair reads. From the authors' description of their analysis: Across the 640 or so repertoires, a later analysis counted roughly 84 million unique TCR beta chains, roughly 11 million of which were shared by at least two donors. Raw reads were error-corrected and collapsed into unique sequences with a nearest-neighbor algorithm that merged closely related sequences to remove PCR and sequencing errors. To assign V, D and J gene segments, CDR3 sequences were aligned to IMGT reference sequences. For a sequence to be retained, at least a six-nucleotide match to both a V gene segment and a J gene segment was required. Rearrangements were called productive when the CDR3 lacked stop codons and stayed in frame with V and J; all others were non-productive. CDR3 was defined according to IMGT convention as the region running from the second conserved V-encoded cysteine to the conserved J-encoded phenylalanine. In an earlier analysis of around 640 of the donors, sequences lacking an unambiguous match to a single V gene segment were excluded. An earlier analysis of over 450 of the donors classified V segments as functional when productive rearrangements were above 56.7% and as segregating when the standard deviation between donors was above 5%. A statistical classification framework was developed to diagnose cytomegalovirus status using the catalog of TCR beta chain sequences. In a later analysis, V and J genes were assigned by comparing TCR nucleotide sequences against IMGT/GENE-DB human TR gene sequences. A later analysis assigned CDR3 sequences and most-parsimonious VDJ recombination scenarios with the TCRdist pipeline. In a later analysis, each TCR beta chain was defined by its CDR3 amino acid sequence together with its V-gene family, and reads lacking a unique V-gene family were excluded. To address suspected cross-contamination and a sequencing artifact, a later analysis removed a few hundred highly shared, low-generation-probability nucleotide sequences. A later analysis calculated a clonal expansion index for each public chain from normalized within-repertoire ranks of inferred template counts. In a later analysis, generation probabilities were computed with a VDJ recombination model fitted to out-of-frame rearrangements, and the resulting probabilities were checked against IGoR. A later analysis scored TCR-TCR, TCR-HLA and TCR-CMV co-occurrence with hypergeometric tests, applying a repertoire-size bias correction to TCR pairs. In a later analysis, false discovery rates were estimated by permuting HLA or CMV assignments 20 times. A later analysis grouped co-occurring TCRs with DBSCAN, adding TCRdist sequence similarity when clustering within HLA-allele-positive subsets. Co-occurrence clustering excluded repertoires with fewer than 30,000 or more than 120,000 public chains, plus five with anomalous nucleotide sharing. Drawn from immuneACCESS, this table holds only the in-frame rearrangements with V and J called that TCRdb kept. Clones are partly lost; checked studies trace under half to an unresolved V gene and leave the rest unexplained. Clone size and V and J calls were adopted from that table, with D and trimming inferred from the DNA. A total of 170,000 or so clones appear in this sample, 80% of them only once. The ten most abundant clones make up 6% to 7.5% of the sample.

As to this clone: Which antigen it targets is not known. Within one base of it there is no much larger clone, and no base qualities were kept.

General conclusions and limits of the study: In a later analysis, most CMV-associated TCR beta chains were found to appear HLA-restricted, with HLA associations seemingly driven largely by CMV exposure. Compared with equally common non-associated chains, HLA-associated TCR beta chains in a later analysis were more clonally expanded and had lower generation probabilities. In a later analysis, 15,000 to 20,000 TCR beta sequences were associated with specific HLA alleles at a false discovery rate of 0.05. The study listed 150 to 200 TCR beta chains as associated with cytomegalovirus. A later analysis found that TCR association rates varied across HLA loci, with DRB1 alleles showing the most associated TCRs and HLA-C alleles the fewest. In this cohort, only TCR beta chains were sequenced, and detectable features were limited by the absence of alpha or paired-chain data. Because counts were too low, roughly 18 rarely observed V segments, including chromosome 9 orphons, were left out of the earlier analysis of approximately 580 of the donors. Because the 87-base-pair reads could not distinguish some IMGT-functional V segments, including TRBV6-2 and TRBV6-3, those segments were excluded. A later genetic analysis reported fewer N-insertions in productive TCRs among donors in an Asian-associated ancestry cluster than the roughly 670-donor mean. Presence/absence analyses assumed roughly uniform sequencing depth across donors, an assumption that may not hold. In vitro tests confirmed that a few of the cytomegalovirus-associated TCR beta chains recognize cytomegalovirus antigens. Correlated functional status among segregating V segments might be attributable to linkage disequilibrium, but an unknown experimental factor could not be ruled out. According to the authors, the approach could potentially be generalized to other disease states and immunological phenotypes. Several of the top co-occurrence clusters appeared to be linked to parvovirus B19, influenza, CMV and Epstein-Barr virus, according to a later analysis. An earlier analysis of some 590 of the donors showed that most TCR beta V segments appeared in productive rearrangements either about 87% or about 30% of the time, which broadly matched IMGT annotations. A cluster of highly shared sequence variants was judged likely to represent a technical artifact of the sequencing pipeline. HLA typing was unavailable for some donors at each locus, so association tests used only the typed subset. A further reported finding was that TCR beta sequences accurately predicted the HLA-A and HLA-B alleles for most subjects in the first cohort. When HLA alleles, especially DR and DQ, strongly co-occurred, attributing TCR associations to individual alleles was difficult. While some public TCRs were present in many individuals, most TCR sequences turned up only very rarely across donors. V-gene and J-gene trimming of TCR beta chains was associated with a missense DCLRE1C variant in a later genetic analysis, and the association was replicated in an independent cohort. The only immune exposure information available for the cohort was CMV serostatus. The classifier was reported to diagnose cytomegalovirus status with high specificity and sensitivity in both the original cohort and the validation cohort.

Rearrangement joined TRBV29-1 to TRBJ2-1, and 12 junction bases match TRBD2. Sequencing was performed on PBMCs. The source is a man aged 30 to 45 in good health and CMV-seropositive. The nucleotide sequence reads as follows: TGCAGCGTCAAGACTAGCGGGAGCTACAATGAGCAGTTCTTC. This is translated as CSVKTSGSYNEQFF.